This TCR beta chain was profiled in a study of beta chain features in type 1 diabetes (dated by TCRdb to between 2017 and 2018). Context from the whole study: Patients and healthy donors did not differ in mean age, gender distribution, total cell number or subset yield. A total of some 110 million sorted cells were examined across all samples, and the number of cells per subset was strongly correlated with RNA yield. The study compared the TCRB repertoires of sorted circulating CD4+ T cell subsets in recently diagnosed type 1 diabetes patients with those in matched healthy donors. Regulatory and stem cell-like memory subsets were obtained from only 8 patients and roughly 8 healthy donors, while naive and central memory subsets were obtained from all 30 or so donors.

CDR1 and CDR2 are read off the germline V gene (reference sequence) as GTSNPN and SVGIG. For this chain, trimming is 0 bases at the V end and 1 base at the J end, and the number of junction bases without a gene match is 1. The CDR3, cysteine through phenylalanine, is 15 amino acids long. Of all the DNA, just the CDR3 is kept, 45 bases in frame from base 1. This clone was found a few times. Its target antigen remains unknown. Base qualities are missing; no much larger clone stands one base away. Other nucleotide sequences in the sample specify the same CDR3. Paper-wide results and their limitations: PCR may preferentially amplify shorter templates, but because patient and control samples were amplified and corrected together, any resulting skew would affect both groups equally. A moderate but significant shortening of TCRB CDR3 length was observed in type 1 diabetes patients in all four CD4+ subsets. At VDJ recombination sites, type 1 diabetes patients had fewer insertions and more deleted nucleotides, which implies abnormalities in thymic rearrangement. Because cDNA was sequenced instead of genomic DNA, activated cells with high expression could be over-represented, although the groups did not differ in activation or CD3 levels. Naive, central memory and regulatory TCRB repertoires appeared to be more alike among patients than among healthy donors. Only small numbers of individuals were included in the HLA sub-analyses, which left unresolved whether HLA type had any influence on TCRB rearrangement.

The High Capacity cDNA Reverse Transcription Kit was used to reverse transcribe all of the isolated RNA, meaning that expressed TCRB transcripts were what got sequenced. Naive, central memory and regulatory T cell samples underwent deep immunoSEQ sequencing, averaging about 3.57 million total reads per sample. Sorted cells were lysed in RLT buffer, and RNA was extracted using DNase-treated RNeasy Micro or Mini kits according to cell number. To prevent cross-contamination, each cell subset was processed individually, whereas patient and healthy donor samples were processed jointly. The immunoSEQ multiplex PCR was used to amplify TCRB sequences from cDNA, yielding 87-bp fragments that span the CDR3 region. Sequencing of the amplicons was performed on the Illumina HiSeq platform. The paper's processing steps were these. Synthetic template baselines were used to correct PCR bias computationally, reads within Hamming distance 2 were collapsed, and singletons that could not be merged were discarded. Reads were aligned against IMGT so that V, D and J genes, CDR3 length and insertions or deletions at six rearrangement sites could be assigned. Within each subset, clonotype counts were normalized to the number of sorted cells before true diversity and Gini coefficients were calculated with the tcR R package. Repertoire sharing was quantified using the overlap coefficient calculated on TCRB nucleotide sequences. Out-of-frame TCRB sequences from naive cells were analyzed to stand in for the pre-selection repertoire. The clones in this table, taken by TCRdb from immuneACCESS, are in-frame only. Not every clone is retained; where verified, under half of the shortfall comes from an unresolved V gene, and the cause of the rest is unknown. The V and J calls and clone size were taken over from that table, and D and trimming were inferred from the DNA. The sample table records 300,000 to 350,000 clones; less than 15% of these occur just once. In total, the top ten clones hold roughly 0.015% of the sample.

Each donor gave one peripheral blood draw, roughly 110 mL on average, collected into heparinised tubes. A BD FACSAria II was used to sort naive, central memory, regulatory and stem cell-like memory CD4+ T cells with a panel that included CD45RO, CCR7, CD25, CD127, CD95 and CD27. Purity was above 98% for every sorted population. Right away, PBMCs were isolated by Lymphoprep density gradient centrifugation and were stained directly, with no culture step. So that batch effects would be minimized, each experiment stained and sorted samples in pairs, pairing one healthy donor with one patient. This sequence was found in a woman in her late teens or twenties with type 1 diabetes. The chain is encoded by TRBV30 joined to TRBJ2-1; 9 central bases correspond to TRBD1. Sequenced input: naive CD4+ T cells from blood. Reading the label with the study, this specimen's cell subset or site is: true naive CD4+ T cells. The bases read TGTGCCTGGAGTGTAGGGACAGGGTCCTACAATGAGCAGTTCTTC. Its amino acids are CAWSVGTGSYNEQFF.